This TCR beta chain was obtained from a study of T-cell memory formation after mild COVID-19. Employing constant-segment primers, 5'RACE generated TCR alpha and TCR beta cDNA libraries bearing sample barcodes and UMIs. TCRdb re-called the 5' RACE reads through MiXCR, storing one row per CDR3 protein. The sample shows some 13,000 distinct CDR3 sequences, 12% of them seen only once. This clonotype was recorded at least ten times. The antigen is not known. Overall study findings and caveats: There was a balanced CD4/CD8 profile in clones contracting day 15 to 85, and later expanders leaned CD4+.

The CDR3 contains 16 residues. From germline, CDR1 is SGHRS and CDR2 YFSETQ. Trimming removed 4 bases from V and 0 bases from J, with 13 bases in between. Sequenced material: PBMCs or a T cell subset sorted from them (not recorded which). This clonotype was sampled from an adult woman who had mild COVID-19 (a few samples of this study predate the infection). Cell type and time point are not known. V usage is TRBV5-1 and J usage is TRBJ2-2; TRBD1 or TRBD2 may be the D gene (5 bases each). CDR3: CASSHRDETNTGELFF. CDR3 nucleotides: TGCGCCAGCAGCCACCGGGACGAAACGAACACCGGGGAGCTGTTTTTT.